This is a list of T cell receptor beta chains from one sample in a study of cytomegalovirus exposure and HLA in healthy donors. The data were produced by immunoSEQ multiplex PCR, yet TCRdb's version contains in-frame clones alone and is incomplete. The table has more than 150,000 clones, more than 65% seen once. The sample comprised PBMCs. These receptors came from a woman aged 18-35 years in good health and CMV-seropositive. Each CDR3 is given with its conserved first and last residue. A D gene is named only where the DNA matches it firmly. Clone size is shown for a subset of rows, as once, few, many or a class of expanded clone.

cdr3_nt cdr3_aa j_call clone_size d_call v_call
TGTGCCAGCAGTTTATCGGGACAGCCGTACGAGCAGTACTTC CASSLSGQPYEQYF TRBJ2-7 NA TRBD1 TRBV27
TGTGCCAGCTCACCTCGGGGGGGAGATACGCAGTATTTT CASSPRGGDTQYF TRBJ2-3 NA TRBD2 TRBV18
TGTGCCAGCCAATCGGGGGGCCAAAACACCGGGGAGCTGTTTTTT CASQSGGQNTGELFF TRBJ2-2 NA NA TRBV6-5
TGTGCCAGCAGTGATATTTCCTACGAGCAGTACTTC CASSDISYEQYF TRBJ2-7 NA NA TRBV2
TGCGCCAGCAGCGATTTCGGGACAGGGCTTTCACCCCTCCACTTT CASSDFGTGLSPLHF TRBJ1-6 NA TRBD1 TRBV4-1
TGTGCCACTGACAGCTCTGGAAACACCATATATTTT CATDSSGNTIYF TRBJ1-3 NA NA TRBV2
TGTGCCAGCTCCCGGACTAGCGAGGGCACCGGGGAGCTGTTTTTT CASSRTSEGTGELFF TRBJ2-2 NA TRBD2 TRBV18
TGTGCCAGCAGCCCGGGACACATAAGACTTTCTGCAACTAATGAAAAACTGTTTTTT CASSPGHIRLSATNEKLFF TRBJ1-4 NA NA TRBV5-6
TGTGCCAGCAGCCCGGACAGGGCGGATTCACCCCTCCACTTT CASSPDRADSPLHF TRBJ1-6 NA NA TRBV21-1
TGTGCCAGCAGCGTCTTCGGGACTAGCGGGGGGGCAATTGGTGAGCAGTTCTTC CASSVFGTSGGAIGEQFF TRBJ2-1 NA TRBD2 TRBV9
TGTGCCAGCACGGGAGGGGGGAACCCCACAGATACGCAGTATTTT CASTGGGNPTDTQYF TRBJ2-3 NA TRBD2 TRBV6-1
TGCAGCGTTGAGCTACCCTCTGGATCAGGGGCCCCCTCAGATACGCAGTATTTT CSVELPSGSGAPSDTQYF TRBJ2-3 NA NA TRBV29-1
TGCGCCAGCAGCCAGGAGGGTGTGGGGGTCTATGGCTACACCTTC CASSQEGVGVYGYTF TRBJ1-2 NA NA TRBV4-1
TGTGCCAGCAGCTTAGGCCGGGGGGGTGTCTTAGAGACCCAGTACTTC CASSLGRGGVLETQYF TRBJ2-5 NA TRBD2 TRBV11-2
TGTGCCAGCAGTTCAGGCTCTGGAAACACCATATATTTT CASSSGSGNTIYF TRBJ1-3 NA NA TRBV9
TGTGCCAGCAGCTTCACAGGGACCGGCGCCGGGGAGCTGTTTTTT CASSFTGTGAGELFF TRBJ2-2 NA NA TRBV11-3
TGTGCCAGCAGCTCGGACAGGGGAGGGCAAGAGACCCAGTACTTC CASSSDRGGQETQYF TRBJ2-5 NA TRBD1 TRBV6-6
TGTGCCAGTAGCCACGGACTAGCGGGGGGCCAAGAGACCCAGTACTTC CASSHGLAGGQETQYF TRBJ2-5 few TRBD2 TRBV19
TGTGCCAGCAGCGTAGGGGCAGGGATTCAGCCCCAGCATTTT CASSVGAGIQPQHF TRBJ1-5 NA NA TRBV9
TGTGCCACCAGCAGAGCCAGGGGTAACACTGAAGCTTTCTTT CATSRARGNTEAFF TRBJ1-1 NA NA TRBV15
TGCGCCAGCAGCCTATTACCCGGGGAGACCCAGTACTTC CASSLLPGETQYF TRBJ2-5 NA NA TRBV4-1
TGCAGCGTGCAGAGTAGGGGCACTGAAGCTTTCTTT CSVQSRGTEAFF TRBJ1-1 NA NA TRBV29-1
TGTGCCAGCAGCTCGGGGGGGACAGGGAGGCAATCTTTCTTT CASSSGGTGRQSFF TRBJ1-1 NA TRBD1 TRBV7-6
TGTGCCATCAGTGAGTCCGAGCGGGGGCAGTTCTTC CAISESERGQFF TRBJ2-1 NA TRBD2 TRBV10-3
TGTGCCAGTAGTATTGAGGAGGGCAGGGGGAACAATCAGCCCCAGCATTTT CASSIEEGRGNNQPQHF TRBJ1-5 NA TRBD1 TRBV19
TGTGCCAGCAGTGCGGGGGGTGCAGGGGAGCTGTTTTTT CASSAGGAGELFF TRBJ2-2 NA TRBD2 TRBV9
TGTGCCAGCAGTGAACGGGGGACAGGGGCTGCTTTCTTT CASSERGTGAAFF TRBJ1-1 NA TRBD1 TRBV6-1
TGTGCCAGCCAGGGACAGGGGGACACCGGGGAGCTGTTTTTT CASQGQGDTGELFF TRBJ2-2 NA TRBD1 TRBV6-1
TGCGCCAGCAGTGAGACGACAGGGGCGAACACTGAAGCTTTCTTT CASSETTGANTEAFF TRBJ1-1 NA TRBD1 TRBV10-1
TGCGCCAGCAGCATCCAGCGGGGGAACACAGATACGCAGTATTTT CASSIQRGNTDTQYF TRBJ2-3 once TRBD2 TRBV5-1
TGCAGTGCTGGGTGGGGCGTGGAGCTGTTTTTT CSAGWGVELFF TRBJ2-2 NA NA TRBV20-1
TGTGCCAGTAGTATAAATTCCGGGTGGCTCCAGCATTTT CASSINSGWLQHF TRBJ1-5 NA NA TRBV19
TGTGCCACCAGCGACATGTACGAGCAGTACTTC CATSDMYEQYF TRBJ2-7 NA NA TRBV6-6
TGTGCCAGCAGCTTATCATTTGGGGCGGGGGACCCCTACGAGCAGTACTTC CASSLSFGAGDPYEQYF TRBJ2-7 few TRBD2 TRBV7-2
TGTGCCAGCAGCGTAGGGTCCAGCCAGGGGGAAGGTGAGCAGTTCTTC CASSVGSSQGEGEQFF TRBJ2-1 NA TRBD1 TRBV9
TGCGCCAGCAGCACTCAAGGGGACACTGGAAACACCATATATTTT CASSTQGDTGNTIYF TRBJ1-3 NA NA TRBV5-1
TGTGCCAGCAGCCCATTGGACAGGGGGCGCGGCGAGCAGTACTTC CASSPLDRGRGEQYF TRBJ2-7 NA TRBD1 TRBV9
TGTGCCAGTAGTATTAGTGTGCGCAAAGTGAACACTGAAGCTTTCTTT CASSISVRKVNTEAFF TRBJ1-1 medium-sized NA TRBV19
TGTGCCAGCAGCTTAGATCCTTGGGACAAGAAGGACGCTTTCTTT CASSLDPWDKKDAFF TRBJ1-1 NA NA TRBV11-2
TGTGCCAGCGTGGTAGAGGGTTCCTTAGCGGATACGCAGTATTTT CASVVEGSLADTQYF TRBJ2-3 NA NA TRBV2
TGTGCCAGCAGCGGGGGACTAGTCACCGGGGAGCTGTTTTTT CASSGGLVTGELFF TRBJ2-2 NA TRBD2 TRBV7-2
TGTGCCAGCAGCGACAGGGACAATCAGCCCCAGCATTTT CASSDRDNQPQHF TRBJ1-5 NA TRBD1 TRBV6-5
TGTGCCAGCAGCACAGACCCCGGAACCAATGAGCAGTTCTTC CASSTDPGTNEQFF TRBJ2-1 NA NA TRBV7-8
TGTGCCAGTAAGTTGGGGGCAGGGGACTACGAGCAGTACTTC CASKLGAGDYEQYF TRBJ2-7 NA NA TRBV19